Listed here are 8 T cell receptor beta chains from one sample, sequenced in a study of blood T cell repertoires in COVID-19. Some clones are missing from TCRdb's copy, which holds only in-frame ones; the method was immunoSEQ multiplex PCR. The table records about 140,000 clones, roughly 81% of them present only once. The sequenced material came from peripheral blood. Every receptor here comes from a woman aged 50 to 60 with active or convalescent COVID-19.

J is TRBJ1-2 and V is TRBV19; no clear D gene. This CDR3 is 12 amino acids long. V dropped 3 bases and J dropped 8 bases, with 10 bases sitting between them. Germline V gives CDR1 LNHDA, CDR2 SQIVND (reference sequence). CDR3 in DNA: TGTGCCAGTAGTATCCCTCCTATGGGCTACACCTTC. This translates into CASSIPPMGYTF.

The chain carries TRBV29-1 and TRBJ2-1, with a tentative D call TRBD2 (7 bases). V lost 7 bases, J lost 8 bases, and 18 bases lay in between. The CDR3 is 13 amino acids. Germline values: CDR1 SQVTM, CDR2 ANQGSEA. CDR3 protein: CSAGGANSDEQFF. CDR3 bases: TGCAGCGCTGGGGGGGCCAACAGCGATGAGCAGTTCTTC.

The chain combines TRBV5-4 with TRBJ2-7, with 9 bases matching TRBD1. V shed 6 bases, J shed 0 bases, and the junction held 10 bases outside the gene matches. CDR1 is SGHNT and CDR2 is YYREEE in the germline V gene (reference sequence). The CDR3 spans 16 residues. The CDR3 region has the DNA TGTGCCAGCACCTATACGATGGGACAGGGCTCCTACGAGCAGTACTTC. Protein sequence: CASTYTMGQGSYEQYF.

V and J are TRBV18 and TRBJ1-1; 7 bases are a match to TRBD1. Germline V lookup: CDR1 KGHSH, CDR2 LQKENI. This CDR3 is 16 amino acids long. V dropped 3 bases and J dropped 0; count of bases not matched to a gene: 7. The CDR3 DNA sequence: TGTGCCAGCTCACCGCGGGGACAGTGGGTGAACACTGAAGCTTTCTTT. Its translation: CASSPRGQWVNTEAFF.

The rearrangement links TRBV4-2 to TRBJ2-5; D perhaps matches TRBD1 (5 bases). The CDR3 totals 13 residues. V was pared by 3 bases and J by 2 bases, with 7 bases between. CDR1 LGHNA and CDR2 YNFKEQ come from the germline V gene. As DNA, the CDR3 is TGTGCCAGCAGCCAGACAGCGCAAGAGACCCAGTACTTC. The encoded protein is CASSQTAQETQYF.

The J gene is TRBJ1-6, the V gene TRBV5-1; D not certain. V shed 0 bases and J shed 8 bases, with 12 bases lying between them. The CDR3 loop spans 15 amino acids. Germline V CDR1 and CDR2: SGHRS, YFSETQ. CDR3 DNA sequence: TGCGCCAGCAGCTTGGAGGGAGGGATCCATTCACCCCTCCACTTT. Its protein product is CASSLEGGIHSPLHF.

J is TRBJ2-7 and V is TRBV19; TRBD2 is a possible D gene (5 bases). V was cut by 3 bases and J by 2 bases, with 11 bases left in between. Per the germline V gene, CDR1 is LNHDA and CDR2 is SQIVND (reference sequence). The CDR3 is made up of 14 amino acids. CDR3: CASSIGMGTYEQYF. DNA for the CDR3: TGTGCCAGTAGTATCGGGATGGGGACCTACGAGCAGTACTTC.

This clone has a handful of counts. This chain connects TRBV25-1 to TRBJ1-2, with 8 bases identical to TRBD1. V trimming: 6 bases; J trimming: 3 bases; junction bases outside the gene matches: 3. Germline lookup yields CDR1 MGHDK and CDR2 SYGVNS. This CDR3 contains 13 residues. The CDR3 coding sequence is TGTGCCAGCAGGATGACAGGGGACTATGGCTACACCTTC. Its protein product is CASRMTGDYGYTF.